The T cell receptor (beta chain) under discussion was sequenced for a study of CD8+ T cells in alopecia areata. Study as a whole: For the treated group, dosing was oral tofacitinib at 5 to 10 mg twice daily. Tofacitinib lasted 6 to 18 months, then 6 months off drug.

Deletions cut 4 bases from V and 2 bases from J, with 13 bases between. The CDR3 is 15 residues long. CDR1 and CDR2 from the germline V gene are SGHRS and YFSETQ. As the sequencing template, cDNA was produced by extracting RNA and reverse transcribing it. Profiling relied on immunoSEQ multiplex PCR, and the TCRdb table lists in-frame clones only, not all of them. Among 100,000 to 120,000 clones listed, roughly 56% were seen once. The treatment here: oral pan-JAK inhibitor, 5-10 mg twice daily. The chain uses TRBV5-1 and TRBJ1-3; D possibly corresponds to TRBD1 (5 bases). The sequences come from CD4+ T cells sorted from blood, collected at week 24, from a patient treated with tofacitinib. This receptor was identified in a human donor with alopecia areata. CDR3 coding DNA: TGCGCCAGCAGCCCCGACGGACAACCTGGAAACACCATATATTTT. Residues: CASSPDGQPGNTIYF.